This record looks at one TCR beta chain sequence and its context. Its antigen is currently unknown. CDR3 length: 14 residues. The germline CDR1 and CDR2 sequences are MNHEY and SMNVEV (reference sequence). These data come from a study of CXCR3-negative and CXCR3-positive naive CD8 T cells. Study outcomes and limitations: Similarly elevated diversity marked both naive subsets, with memory CD8+ cells showing far lower diversity. TRBV-TRBJ usage was similar across naive CXCR3 subsets but distinct in memory cells. Hydrophobicity was higher for TRB CDR3s found in CXCR3-positive naive cells than in CXCR3-negative naive cells.

The libraries of TRB cDNA were constructed through 5' RACE using UMI labels. Following a re-call of the 5' RACE reads, TCRdb has one entry per CDR3 protein and lacks DNA. The sample yields roughly 65,000 distinct CDR3 sequences, of which the top ten take up 0.7% to 0.8%. The rearrangement joins TRBV27 to TRBJ2-1; with no DNA, the TCRdb D assignment of TRBD1 cannot be verified. The source is a human donor in good health. Some clones in this sample may be carry-over from other donors' samples. The sample was naive CXCR3+ CD8+ T cells from blood. Subset noted: CD45RO-CCR7+CD27+CD95- naive CD8+ T cells expressing CXCR3 (TNR3+). This CDR3 is CASSRGSSYNEQFF.